One sample yielded the 9 T cell receptor beta chains listed below, sequenced in a study of technical replicates of blood from a handful of donors. Generated by immunoSEQ multiplex PCR, the TCRdb table keeps only in-frame clones and is missing some. Among more than 65,000 clones, 88% were seen once, and the ten largest hold roughly 4.5%. The material sequenced was PBMCs. These receptors came from a human donor in good health. Some clones in this sample may be carry-over from other donors' samples.

This sequence joins TRBV2 and TRBJ1-4; TRBD1 matches 9 bases. The J segment lost 4 bases and the V segment lost 7 bases, leaving 7 bases of the junction unmatched. This CDR3 spans 15 amino acids. Germline V CDR1 and CDR2: SNHLY, FYNNEI. The CDR3 DNA reads TGTGCCAGCACTTCGGCGGACAGGGGTAATGAAAAACTGTTTTTT. Protein: CASTSADRGNEKLFF.

J is TRBJ2-7 and V is TRBV14; 7 bases line up with TRBD1. V was pared by 4 bases and J by 4 bases, with 10 bases of the junction left unmatched. The germline V gene has CDR1 SGHDN and CDR2 FVKESK. The CDR3 has 15 amino acids. The CDR3 region is CASSPRSGTEYEQYF. DNA of the CDR3: TGTGCCAGCAGCCCTCGATCCGGGACAGAATACGAGCAGTACTTC. The full variable domain, rest sourced from reference TRBV14 and TRBJ2-7, is EAGVTQFPSHSVIEKGQTVTLRCDPISGHDNLYWYRRVMGKEIKFLLHFVKESKQDESGMPNNRFLAERTGGTYSTLKVQPAELEDSGVYFCASSPRSGTEYEQYFGPGTRLTVT.

The genes are TRBV7-2 and TRBJ2-1; D not certain. Trimming cost V 8 bases and J 5 bases, with 22 bases left between them. The germline CDR1 and CDR2 sequences are SGHTA and FQGNSA. This CDR3 contains 16 residues. CDR3 protein: CASCPQWQALNNEQFF. The CDR3 coding sequence is TGTGCCAGCTGCCCCCAGTGGCAGGCCTTGAACAATGAGCAGTTCTTC. The full variable domain, with the rest looked up from reference TRBV7-2 and TRBJ2-1, is GAGVSQSPSNKVTEKGKDVELRCDPISGHTALYWYRQSLGQGLEFLIYFQGNSAPDKSGLPSDRFSAERTGGSVSTLTIQRTQQEDSAVYLCASCPQWQALNNEQFFGPGTRLTVL.

The chain is built from TRBV6-5 and TRBJ2-7; D not certain. From germline, CDR1 is MNHEY and CDR2 SVGAGI. V was cut by 4 bases and J by 2 bases, with 9 bases left in between. The CDR3 contains 13 residues. The CDR3 bases are TGTGCCAGCAGTTTAGACTTTGCCTACGAGCAGTACTTC. Protein product: CASSLDFAYEQYF.

This sequence joins TRBV2 and TRBJ2-4; D is possibly TRBD1 (7 bases). CDR3 length equals 16 residues. The V and J ends lost 11 bases and 8 bases respectively, with 28 bases between them. Germline assignment: CDR1 SNHLY and CDR2 FYNNEI. The CDR3 sequence is CAANSKNTQGEDIQYF. The DNA of the CDR3 is TGTGCCGCTAACTCTAAGAATACTCAGGGGGAGGACATTCAGTACTTC.

This clone has just a few counts. V is TRBV30 and J is TRBJ2-5, with D possibly TRBD2 on 7 matching bases. This CDR3 comprises 14 residues. CDR1 GTSNPN and CDR2 SVGIG come from the germline V gene (reference sequence). V lost 1 base, J lost 2 bases, and 11 bases lay in between. CDR3 sequence (DNA): TGTGCCTGGAGTGGGGGGGGCACGCAAGAGACCCAGTACTTC. This translates into CAWSGGGTQETQYF.

This chain links TRBV5-1 with TRBJ2-5, with 8 nucleotides matching TRBD2. Germline V gene sequence: CDR1 SGHRS, CDR2 YFSETQ. J lost 5 bases, V lost 4 bases, and 10 bases had no gene match. The CDR3 has 15 amino acids. CDR3 in DNA: TGCGCCAGCAGCAAGGCGGGAGGAGGAGGTGAGACCCAGTACTTC. It encodes CASSKAGGGGETQYF. Combining the CDR3 with reference TRBV5-1 and TRBJ2-5 gives the whole variable domain KAGVTQTPRYLIKTRGQQVTLSCSPISGHRSVSWYQQTPGQGLQFLFEYFSETQRNKGNFPGRFSGRQFSNSRSEMNVSTLELGDSALYLCASSKAGGGGETQYFGPGTRLLVL.

The chain employs TRBV15 and TRBJ2-7, with D possibly TRBD1 on 5 matching bases. This CDR3 comprises 14 residues. Trimming removed 1 base from V and 6 bases from J, with 13 bases in between. In germline, CDR1 is LNHNV, CDR2 YYDKDF (reference sequence). The CDR3 loop is CATSRVGRSSEQYF. The CDR3 DNA follows: TGTGCCACCAGCAGAGTGGGGCGGTCATCCGAGCAGTACTTC.

This rearrangement joins TRBV19 to TRBJ1-3; the D is unclear. Germline CDR1 reads LNHDA; CDR2 reads SQIVND (reference sequence). Between the trimmed V and J ends, which lost 10 bases and 2 bases, there was a span of 15 bases. There are 14 residues in the CDR3. CDR3 sequence (DNA): TGTGCCACCCGGGGAGGCAATCCTGGAAACACCATATATTTT. It translates to CATRGGNPGNTIYF.